This T cell receptor (beta chain) was observed in a study of blood T cell repertoires in COVID-19. This CDR3 has 14 residues. Germline CDR1 is SGHVS and CDR2 is FQNEAQ. V was clipped by 6 bases and J by 8 bases; unmatched bases: 9. This clone was found once. Assay: immunoSEQ multiplex PCR; the TCRdb copy retains only in-frame clones and omits some. The sample includes around 200,000 clones, 80% to 90% of them seen just once. The sequenced sample consisted of peripheral blood. The source is a man aged 30 to 45 with active or convalescent COVID-19. The V and J genes are TRBV7-8 and TRBJ2-2, with 7 positions matching TRBD2. As DNA, the CDR3 is TGTGCCAGCAGTCCCCGGGGAGGGTCTGGGGAGCTGTTTTTT. This translates into CASSPRGGSGELFF.